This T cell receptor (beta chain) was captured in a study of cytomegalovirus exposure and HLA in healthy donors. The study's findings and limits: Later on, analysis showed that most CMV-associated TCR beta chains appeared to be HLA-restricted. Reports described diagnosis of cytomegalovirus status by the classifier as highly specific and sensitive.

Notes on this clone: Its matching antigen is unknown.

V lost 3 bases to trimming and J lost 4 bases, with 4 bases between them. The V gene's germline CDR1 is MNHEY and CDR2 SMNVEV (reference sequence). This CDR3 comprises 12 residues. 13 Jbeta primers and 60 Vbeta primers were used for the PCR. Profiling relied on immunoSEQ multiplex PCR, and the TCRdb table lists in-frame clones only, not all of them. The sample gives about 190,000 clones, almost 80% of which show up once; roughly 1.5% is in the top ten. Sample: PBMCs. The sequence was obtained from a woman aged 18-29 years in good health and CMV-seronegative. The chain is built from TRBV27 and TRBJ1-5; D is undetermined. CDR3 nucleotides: TGTGCCAGCAGTTTCAGAAATCAGCCCCAGCATTTT. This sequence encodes CASSFRNQPQHF.